This T cell receptor (beta chain) was identified in a study of blood T cells in healthy people across ages. Isolation yielded PBMCs, at least 7 million per sample, in every case. Germline V CDR1 and CDR2: DFQATT, SNEGSKA (reference sequence). The junction had 2 bases not matched to a gene; V was cut back by 1 base and J by 8 bases. The CDR3 loop spans 15 amino acids. Broader study findings: There were more naive CD4+ cells and higher diversity in long-lived donors than in aged donors.

On this clonotype itself: Its antigen is not known.

PCR was performed a second time for about 6 to 12 cycles using a sample-barcoded 5' primer and a J-beta primer mix. Every cDNA molecule carried a tag from a template-switch adaptor bearing 12 random nucleotides. TCRdb reanalysed the 5' RACE reads using MiXCR and keeps one entry per CDR3 protein. The data show about 400,000 distinct CDR3 sequences, with about 55% seen just once and roughly 51% held by the top ten. The chain carries TRBV20-1 and TRBJ2-1; 16 nucleotides align to TRBD2. Sequenced material: blood. The receptor was derived from a man in his 60s in good health. The CDR3 sequence is CSARAGTSGRDEQFF. The CDR3 coding sequence is TGCAGTGCTAGAGCCGGGACTAGCGGGAGGGATGAGCAGTTCTTC.